Following are 15 T cell receptor beta chains from one sample sequenced in a study of cytomegalovirus exposure and HLA in healthy donors. Researchers ran the PCR with 60 Vbeta and 13 Jbeta primers. Method: immunoSEQ multiplex PCR; TCRdb's copy keeps in-frame clones and lacks some. The sample carries roughly 100,000 clones, about 83% recorded once. Source material: PBMCs. Every receptor here comes from a female donor in good health and CMV-seropositive.

J is TRBJ2-6 and V is TRBV6-6; D remains ambiguous. The germline V gene has CDR1 MNHNY and CDR2 SVGAGI (reference sequence). This CDR3 has 15 amino acids. V dropped 3 bases and J dropped 3 bases, with 9 bases sitting between them. The CDR3 is CASSYLGYGANVLTF. CDR3 nucleotide sequence: TGTGCCAGCAGTTATTTGGGCTATGGGGCCAACGTCCTGACTTTC.

The V call is TRBV5-8, the J call TRBJ2-5; 16 nucleotides line up with TRBD2. The CDR3 spans 19 residues. V gave up 4 bases and J gave up 1 base; unmatched junction bases: 10. Germline-derived CDR1 and CDR2 are SGHTS and YDEGEE. The DNA for the CDR3 is TGTGCCAGCAGCCCAGGGACTAGCGGGAGGGCCTCAATCCAAGAGACCCAGTACTTC. Encoded protein: CASSPGTSGRASIQETQYF.

This chain uses TRBV5-1 with TRBJ2-3, with 9 bases aligning to TRBD2. The CDR3 covers 15 residues. The germline V gene has CDR1 SGHRS and CDR2 YFSETQ. The V gene end was trimmed by 3 bases and the J gene end by 6 bases; junction bases not matched to a gene: 8. The CDR3 DNA sequence: TGCGCCAGCAGCTCCCTAGCGGGGTCGATGGATACGCAGTATTTT. This gives the protein CASSSLAGSMDTQYF.

This chain links TRBV27 with TRBJ2-1, with TRBD1 as a possible D gene (6 bases). Germline CDR1 and CDR2: MNHEY and SMNVEV (reference sequence). Trimming removed 1 base from V and 4 bases from J, with 8 bases in between. The CDR3 sequence is 14 residues long. In nucleotides, the CDR3 is TGTGCCAGCAGTTTATTGGACAGATACAATGAGCAGTTCTTC. It is translated as CASSLLDRYNEQFF.

The chain joins TRBV10-2 to TRBJ1-1; D gene ambiguous. The germline CDR1 and CDR2 sequences are WSHSY and SAAADI. With 7 bases removed from V and 5 bases from J, the gap between germline ends came to 14 bases. The CDR3 length is 13 residues. CDR3 sequence reads: CASTTRRVTEAFF. The CDR3 region has the DNA TGCGCCAGCACCACAAGGAGGGTTACTGAAGCTTTCTTT.

The V gene is TRBV6-5, the J gene TRBJ2-1, with 8 bases that match TRBD2. The CDR3 totals 13 residues. The germline gives CDR1 MNHEY, CDR2 SVGAGI. The J segment lost 15 bases and the V segment lost 8 bases, leaving 15 bases of the junction unmatched. CDR3 nucleotides: TGTGCCAGCCGGGTACCCGCGGGAGGTAGACTGTTCTTC. This encodes CASRVPAGGRLFF.

The CDR3 spells CATGTGGWTEAFF. CDR3 in DNA: TGTGCCACCGGAACAGGGGGCTGGACTGAAGCTTTCTTT. The chain joins TRBV28 to TRBJ1-1; TRBD1 agrees at 9 bases. Germline V gives CDR1 MDHEN, CDR2 SYDVKM. Losses at the gene ends were 10 bases for V and 5 bases for J; bases not matched to a gene: 8. The length of the CDR3 is 13 residues.

The chain combines TRBV15 with TRBJ2-3, with unresolved D. Germline V lookup: CDR1 LNHNV, CDR2 YYDKDF (reference sequence). The CDR3 is made up of 13 amino acids. Trimming left V 0 bases short and J 5 bases short, with 6 bases between. The CDR3 nucleotides are TGTGCCACCAGCAGAGATGGTAGAGATACGCAGTATTTT. Its translation is CATSRDGRDTQYF.

This clone was counted a single time. The chain carries TRBV4-1 and TRBJ2-7; D may be TRBD2 (6 bases). Per germline, CDR1 MGHRA and CDR2 YSYEKL. V was pared by 0 bases and J by 4 bases, with 16 bases between. The CDR3 contains 16 residues. The CDR3, as DNA: TGCGCCAGCAGCCAAGATCCCCCCGCGGGGAAATACGAGCAGTACTTC. Protein product: CASSQDPPAGKYEQYF.

The rearrangement uses TRBV28 and TRBJ2-7; weak D call: TRBD1 (5 bases). The germline CDR1 and CDR2 sequences are MDHEN and SYDVKM. The CDR3 runs 14 residues. The V end was cut by 7 bases, the J end by 3 bases, with 16 bases between. CDR3 residues: CASKDSFGDYEQYF. CDR3 nucleotides: TGTGCCAGCAAAGACAGCTTTGGAGACTACGAGCAGTACTTC.

This clone has only a few counts. The rearrangement links TRBV11-2 to TRBJ2-1; 10 bases align to TRBD2. The CDR3 runs 15 residues. J was trimmed by 8 bases and V by 4 bases; bases with no gene match: 8. CDR1 is SGHAT and CDR2 is FQNNGV in the germline V gene. In DNA form, the CDR3 reads TGTGCCAGCAGCTCTAGCGGGAGCCACAGGGATGAGCAGTTCTTC. Residues: CASSSSGSHRDEQFF.

This clone has a handful of counts. This sequence joins TRBV10-3 and TRBJ2-3; TRBD2 agrees at 10 bases. In germline, CDR1 is ENHRY, CDR2 SYGVKD. The J segment lost 7 bases and the V segment lost 3 bases, leaving 7 bases of the junction unmatched. The CDR3 consists of 15 residues. The CDR3 coding sequence is TGTGCCATCAGTGACGGGGCTAGCGGGAGTTATACGCAGTATTTT. Protein product: CAISDGASGSYTQYF.

This clone was counted only a few times. The chain couples TRBV11-2 to TRBJ1-2; 7 bases agree with TRBD1. Germline assignment: CDR1 SGHAT and CDR2 FQNNGV. Germline trimming cut 6 bases from V and 5 bases from J; bases unmatched to any gene: 9. The length of the CDR3 is 14 residues. The DNA for the CDR3 is TGTGCCAGCAGAACCCTGAGGGGGCGATATGGCTACACCTTC. It translates to CASRTLRGRYGYTF.

CDR3 coding DNA: TGTGCCATCAGTGGGAGCGGGAGGGACTACAATGAGCAGTTCTTC. This codes for CAISGSGRDYNEQFF. This chain joins TRBV10-3 and TRBJ2-1; TRBD2 agrees at 10 bases. The CDR3 runs 15 residues. V lost 4 bases to trimming and J lost 3 bases; unmatched junction nucleotides: 3. Germline CDR1 ENHRY, CDR2 SYGVKD.

The V gene is TRBV28, the J gene TRBJ2-1; 8 nucleotides align to TRBD1. Germline CDR1 and CDR2: MDHEN and SYDVKM. The CDR3 spans 14 residues. Losses at the gene ends were 8 bases for V and 4 bases for J; bases not matched to a gene: 7. The CDR3 here is CASFRTGIYNEQFF. The CDR3 nucleotides are TGTGCCAGCTTTCGGACAGGGATATACAATGAGCAGTTCTTC.